The T cell receptor beta chain described here comes from a study of T cells after yellow fever vaccination. The wider study: Researchers used CD3, CD45RA, CCR7 and CD95 to sort out EM, EMRA, CM and Tscm memory subsets.

This clonotype was seen ten or more times. 5'RACE template switching added a universal primer site and UMIs to TCR cDNA. MiXCR was run by TCRdb on the 5' RACE reads, yielding one entry per CDR3 protein. The sample carries over 45,000 distinct CDR3 sequences, 5% to 6.5% recorded once. The study's findings and limits: Contaminants from the bulk population, in the form of abundant clonotypes, could be found in FACS-sorted repertoires.

The receptor comes from a man aged 18 to 35 who received the YFV17D yellow fever vaccine. This material consisted of PBMCs, either bulk or a sorted T-cell subset (CD4+, CD8+, memory, or dextramer-sorted; not recorded which), taken on the day of the yellow fever booster vaccination.

DNA of the CDR3: TGTGCCAGCAGCGGGGGCGGCCCTGAAGCTTTCTTT. It translates to CASSGGGPEAFF. The chain couples TRBV9 to TRBJ1-1; tentative D call: TRBD1 (5 bases). Germline CDR1 is SGDLS and CDR2 is YYNGEE. Deletions cut 3 bases from V and 6 bases from J, with 9 bases between. This CDR3 is 12 amino acids long. Drawing the rest from reference TRBV9 and TRBJ1-1, the complete variable domain is DSGVTQTPKHLITATGQRVTLRCSPRSGDLSVYWYQQSLDQGLQFLIQYYNGEERAKGNILERFSAQQFPDLHSELNLSSLELGDSALYFCASSGGGPEAFFGQGTRLTVV.